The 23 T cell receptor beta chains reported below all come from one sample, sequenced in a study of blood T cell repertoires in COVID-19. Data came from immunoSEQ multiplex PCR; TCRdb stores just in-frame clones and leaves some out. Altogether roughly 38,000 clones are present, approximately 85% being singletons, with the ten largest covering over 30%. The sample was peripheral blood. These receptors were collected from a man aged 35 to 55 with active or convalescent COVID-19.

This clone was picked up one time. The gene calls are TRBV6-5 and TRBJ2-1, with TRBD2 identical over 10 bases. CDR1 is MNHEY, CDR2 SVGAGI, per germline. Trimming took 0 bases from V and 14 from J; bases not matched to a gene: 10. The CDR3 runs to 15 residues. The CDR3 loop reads CASSYSGLAGAAEFF. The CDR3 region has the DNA TGTGCCAGCAGTTACTCTGGGCTAGCGGGGGCCGCGGAGTTCTTC.

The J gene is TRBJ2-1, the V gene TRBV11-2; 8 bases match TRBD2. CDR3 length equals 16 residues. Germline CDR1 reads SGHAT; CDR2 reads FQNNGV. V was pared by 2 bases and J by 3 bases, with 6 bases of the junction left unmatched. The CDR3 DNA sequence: TGTGCCAGCAGCTTAACAAAGGCGGGGGGCTACAATGAGCAGTTCTTC. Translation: CASSLTKAGGYNEQFF.

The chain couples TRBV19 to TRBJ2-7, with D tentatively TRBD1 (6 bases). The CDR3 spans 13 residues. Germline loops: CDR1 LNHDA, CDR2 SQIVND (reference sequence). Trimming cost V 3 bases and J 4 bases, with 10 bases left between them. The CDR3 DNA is TGTGCCAGTAGTATTCAGGGGCCGTACGAGCAGTACTTC. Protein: CASSIQGPYEQYF. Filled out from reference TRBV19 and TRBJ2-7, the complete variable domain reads DGGITQSPKYLFRKEGQNVTLSCEQNLNHDAMYWYRQDPGQGLRLIYYSQIVNDFQKGDIAEGYSVSREKKESFPLTVTSAQKNPTAFYLCASSIQGPYEQYFGPGTRLTVT.

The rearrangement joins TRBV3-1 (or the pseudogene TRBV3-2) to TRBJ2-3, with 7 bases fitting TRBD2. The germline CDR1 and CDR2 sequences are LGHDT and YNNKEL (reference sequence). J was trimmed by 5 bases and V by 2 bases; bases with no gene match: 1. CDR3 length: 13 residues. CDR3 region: CASSQPGGDTQYF. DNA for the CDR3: TGTGCCAGCAGCCAACCGGGGGGAGATACGCAGTATTTT.

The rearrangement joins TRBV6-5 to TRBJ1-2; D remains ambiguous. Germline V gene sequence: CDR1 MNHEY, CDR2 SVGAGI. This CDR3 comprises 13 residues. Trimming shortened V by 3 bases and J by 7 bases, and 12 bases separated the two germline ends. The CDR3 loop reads CASSYFGSSGYTF. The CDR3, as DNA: TGTGCCAGCAGTTATTTCGGTTCGAGTGGCTACACCTTC.

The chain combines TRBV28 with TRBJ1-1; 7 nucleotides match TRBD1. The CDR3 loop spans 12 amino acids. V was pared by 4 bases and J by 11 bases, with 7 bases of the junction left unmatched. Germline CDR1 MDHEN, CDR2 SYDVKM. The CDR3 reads CASSSQGQSAFF. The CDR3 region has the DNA TGTGCCAGCAGTTCACAGGGGCAGTCGGCTTTCTTT.

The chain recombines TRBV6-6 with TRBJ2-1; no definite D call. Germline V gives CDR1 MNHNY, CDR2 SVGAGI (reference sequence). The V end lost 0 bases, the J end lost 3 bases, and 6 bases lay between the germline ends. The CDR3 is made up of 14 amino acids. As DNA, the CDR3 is TGTGCCAGCAGTTACTCGAGAGTCTACAATGAGCAGTTCTTC. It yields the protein CASSYSRVYNEQFF.

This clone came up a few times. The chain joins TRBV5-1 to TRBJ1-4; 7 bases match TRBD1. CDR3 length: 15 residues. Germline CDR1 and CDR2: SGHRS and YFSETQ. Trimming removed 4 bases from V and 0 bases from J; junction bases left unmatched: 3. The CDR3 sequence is CASSEQGTTNEKLFF. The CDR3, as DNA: TGCGCCAGCAGCGAACAGGGGACAACTAATGAAAAACTGTTTTTT. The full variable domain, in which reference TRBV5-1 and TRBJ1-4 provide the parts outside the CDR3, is KAGVTQTPRYLIKTRGQQVTLSCSPISGHRSVSWYQQTPGQGLQFLFEYFSETQRNKGNFPGRFSGRQFSNSRSEMNVSTLELGDSALYLCASSEQGTTNEKLFFGSGTQLSVL.

The CDR3 sequence is CATIEGLAGGYEQFF. The CDR3 DNA sequence: TGTGCCACTATAGAGGGACTAGCGGGAGGTTATGAGCAGTTCTTC. The chain has TRBV19 and TRBJ2-1; 15 bases are a match to TRBD2. Trimming cost V 10 bases and J 8 bases; bases outside gene matches: 9. Germline-derived CDR1 and CDR2 are LNHDA and SQIVND (reference sequence). The CDR3 contains 15 residues.

CDR3 nucleotides: TGTGCCAGCAGACTCACCGGGACAGCCTACGAGCAGTACTTC. Encoded protein: CASRLTGTAYEQYF. The chain couples TRBV6-5 to TRBJ2-7; 7 bases are a match to TRBD1. Trimming took 6 bases from V and 2 from J; bases not matched to a gene: 7. The germline gives CDR1 MNHEY, CDR2 SVGAGI. This CDR3 has 14 amino acids.

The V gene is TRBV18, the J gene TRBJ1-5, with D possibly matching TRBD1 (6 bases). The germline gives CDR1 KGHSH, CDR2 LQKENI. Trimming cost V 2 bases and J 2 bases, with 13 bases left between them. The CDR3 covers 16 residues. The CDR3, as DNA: TGTGCCAGCTCACCATACAGGGCGGGCGGCAATCAGCCCCAGCATTTT. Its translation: CASSPYRAGGNQPQHF.

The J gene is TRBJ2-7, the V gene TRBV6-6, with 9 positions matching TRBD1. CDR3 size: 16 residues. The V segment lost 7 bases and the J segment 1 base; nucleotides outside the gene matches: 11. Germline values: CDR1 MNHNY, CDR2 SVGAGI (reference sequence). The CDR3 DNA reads TGTGCCAGCAACCCTAAGCCGGGACAGGGTTCCTACGAGCAGTACTTC. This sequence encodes CASNPKPGQGSYEQYF.

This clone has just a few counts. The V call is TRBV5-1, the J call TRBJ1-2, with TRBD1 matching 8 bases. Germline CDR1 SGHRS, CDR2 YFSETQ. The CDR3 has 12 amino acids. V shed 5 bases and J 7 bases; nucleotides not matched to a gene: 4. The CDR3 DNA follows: TGCGCCAGCAGTCGCACAGGGGGTGGCTACACCTTC. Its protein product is CASSRTGGGYTF.

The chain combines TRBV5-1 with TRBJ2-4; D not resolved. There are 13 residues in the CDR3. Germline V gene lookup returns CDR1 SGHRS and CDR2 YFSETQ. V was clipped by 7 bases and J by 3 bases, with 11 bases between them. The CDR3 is CASSVDGKNIQYF. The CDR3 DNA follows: TGCGCCAGCTCCGTAGATGGCAAAAACATTCAGTACTTC.

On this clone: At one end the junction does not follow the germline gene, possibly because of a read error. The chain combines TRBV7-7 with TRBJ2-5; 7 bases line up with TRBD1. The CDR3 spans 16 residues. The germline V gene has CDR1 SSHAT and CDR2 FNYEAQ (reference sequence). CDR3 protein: CASSARPTGTGETQYF. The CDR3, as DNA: TGTGCTAGCAGCGCTCGACCGACAGGGACGGGCGAGACCCAGTACTTC.

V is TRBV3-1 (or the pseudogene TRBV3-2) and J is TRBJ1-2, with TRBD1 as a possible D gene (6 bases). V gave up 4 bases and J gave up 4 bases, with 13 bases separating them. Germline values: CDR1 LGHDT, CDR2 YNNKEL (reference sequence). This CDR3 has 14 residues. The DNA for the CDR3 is TGTGCCAGCAGCCCGCGGACAGACCTCTATGGCTACACCTTC. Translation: CASSPRTDLYGYTF.

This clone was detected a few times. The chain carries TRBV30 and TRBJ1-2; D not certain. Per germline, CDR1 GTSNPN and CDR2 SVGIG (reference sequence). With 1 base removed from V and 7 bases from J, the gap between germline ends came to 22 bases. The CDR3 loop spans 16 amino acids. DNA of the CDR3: TGTGCCTGGAGTGGACGTTTGAGTGGAGGAGGTCTTGGCTACACCTTC. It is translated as CAWSGRLSGGGLGYTF.

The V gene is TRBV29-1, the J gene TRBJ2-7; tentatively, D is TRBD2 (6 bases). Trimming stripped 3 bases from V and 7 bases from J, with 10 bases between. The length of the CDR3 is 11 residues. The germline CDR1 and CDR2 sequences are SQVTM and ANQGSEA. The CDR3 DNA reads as TGCAGCGTTGATCTGGGGGGAGAGCAGTACTTC. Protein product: CSVDLGGEQYF.

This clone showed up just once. The CDR3 DNA is TGTGCCAGCTCATTCTCCGGGACAGAAATTTATCCAGCAACTAATGAAAAACTGTTTTTT. Its translation: CASSFSGTEIYPATNEKLFF. The gene calls are TRBV18 and TRBJ1-4, with 7 bases lining up with TRBD1. The germline V gene has CDR1 KGHSH and CDR2 LQKENI. V was clipped by 5 bases and J by 0 bases; unmatched bases: 18. This CDR3 is built from 20 residues.

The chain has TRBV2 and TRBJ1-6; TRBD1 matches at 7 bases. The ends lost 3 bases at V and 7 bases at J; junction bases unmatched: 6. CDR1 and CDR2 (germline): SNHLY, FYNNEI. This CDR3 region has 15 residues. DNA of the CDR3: TGTGCCAGCAGTGAGACAGGGACGGTGAATTCACCCCTCCACTTT. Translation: CASSETGTVNSPLHF.

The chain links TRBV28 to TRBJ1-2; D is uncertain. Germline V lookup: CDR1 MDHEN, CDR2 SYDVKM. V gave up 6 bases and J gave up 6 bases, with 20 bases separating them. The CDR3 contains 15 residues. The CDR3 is CASRKALNRDDGYTF. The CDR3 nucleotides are TGTGCCAGCAGAAAAGCCCTAAACAGAGACGATGGCTACACCTTC.

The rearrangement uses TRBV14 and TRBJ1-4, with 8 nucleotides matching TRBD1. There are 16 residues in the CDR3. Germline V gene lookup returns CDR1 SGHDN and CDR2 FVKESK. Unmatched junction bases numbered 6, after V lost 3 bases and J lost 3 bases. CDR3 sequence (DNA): TGTGCCAGCAGCCAGTATATGGGACAGGCTAATGAAAAACTGTTTTTT. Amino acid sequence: CASSQYMGQANEKLFF.

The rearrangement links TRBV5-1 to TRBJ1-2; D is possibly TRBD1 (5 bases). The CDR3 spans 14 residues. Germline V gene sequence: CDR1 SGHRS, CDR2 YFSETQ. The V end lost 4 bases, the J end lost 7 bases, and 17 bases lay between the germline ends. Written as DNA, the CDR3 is TGCGCCAGCAGCCCGTCGGGCAGGGAACGTGGCTACACCTTC. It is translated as CASSPSGRERGYTF. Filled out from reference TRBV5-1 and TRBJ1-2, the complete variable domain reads KAGVTQTPRYLIKTRGQQVTLSCSPISGHRSVSWYQQTPGQGLQFLFEYFSETQRNKGNFPGRFSGRQFSNSRSEMNVSTLELGDSALYLCASSPSGRERGYTFGSGTRLTVV.